This T cell receptor beta chain was recorded in a study of blood T cells in healthy people across ages. Trimming removed 10 bases from V and 9 bases from J, with 19 bases in between. This CDR3 spans 14 amino acids. The V gene's germline CDR1 is SGHTA and CDR2 FQGNSA. Approximately 10 milliliters was the volume of peripheral blood drawn from each donor. Together with a sample-barcoded 5' primer, a J-beta primer mix was included in a second PCR lasting about 6 to 11 cycles. A template-switch adaptor containing 12 random nucleotides labeled each cDNA molecule. TCRdb processed the 5' RACE reads anew with MiXCR; each CDR3 protein has one entry. This table holds approximately 1,100,000 distinct CDR3 sequences, 40% to 55% found once.

The V call is TRBV7-2, the J call TRBJ1-6; a possible D gene is TRBD1 (6 bases). This TCR came from a woman between 55 and 75 years old in good health. The sample consisted of blood. The DNA of the CDR3 is TGTGCCACCGGAATTACAGGGCGCCTTTCACCCCTCCACTTT. Protein product: CATGITGRLSPLHF.